The 27 T cell receptor beta chains listed next were all sequenced from one sample in a study of read filtering for tumor transcriptome and immune sequencing. The library was built from about 0.4 ug RNA with molecular barcoded adaptors for alpha/delta and beta/gamma chains. MiXCR was run by TCRdb on the reads, yielding one entry per CDR3 protein. The sample comprises some 140,000 distinct CDR3 sequences, roughly 13% of which are singletons, and 8% to 9% rests with the top ten. Sequencing was performed on a population of CD138-negative cells sorted from bone marrow. Every receptor here comes from a donor aged 40 or over with multiple myeloma.

Comments on this clonotype: This may come from a read error, since a much larger clone is one base off. V gene TRBV5-4 combines with J gene TRBJ2-1; 7 bases fit TRBD2. Germline assignment: CDR1 SGHNT and CDR2 YYREEE (reference sequence). CDR3 length: 15 residues. J gave up 7 bases and V 1 base, and 8 bases lay outside the gene matches. This CDR3 is CASSLTREGRNEQFF. The CDR3 region has the DNA TGTGCCAGCAGCTTGACGAGGGAGGGCCGGAATGAGCAGTTCTTC.

This clonotype has a single count. The CDR3 does not end in the conserved phenylalanine or tryptophan, so this is likely a read error. The genes are TRBV7-3 and TRBJ2-1, with 13 bases identical to TRBD2. The CDR3 spans 14 residues. In germline, CDR1 is SGHTA, CDR2 FQGTGA. The CDR3 loop is CACSLGLAGNEQFV. Here the CDR3 DNA reads TGTGCCTGCAGCCTGGGACTAGCGGGAAATGAGCAGTTCGTC.

The genes are TRBV7-9 and TRBJ2-3; D gene ambiguous. CDR3 length: 12 residues. Germline V gene lookup returns CDR1 SEHNR and CDR2 FQNEAQ (reference sequence). V gave up 5 bases and J gave up 5 bases, with 8 bases separating them. CDR3 sequence (DNA): TGTGCCAGCAGCCAATGGTTAGATACGCAGTATTTT. Its translation: CASSQWLDTQYF. Full variable domain (remainder filled in from reference TRBV7-9 and TRBJ2-3): DTGVSQNPRHKITKRGQNVTFRCDPISEHNRLYWYRQTLGQGPEFLTYFQNEAQLEKSRLLSDRFSAERPKGSFSTLEIQRTEQGDSAMYLCASSQWLDTQYFGPGTRLTVL.

This clonotype has a count of ten or more. The gene calls are TRBV20-1 and TRBJ2-5; no firm D call. Deletions cut 6 bases from V and 3 bases from J, with 11 bases between. The CDR3 length is 12 residues. Germline V gene data show CDR1 as DFQATT and CDR2 as SNEGSKA (reference sequence). CDR3 coding DNA: TGCAGTGCCGATAAGGGTGAAGAGACCCAGTACTTC. Residues: CSADKGEETQYF.

This clonotype was found many times. The V call is TRBV19, the J call TRBJ2-1; the D gene is possibly TRBD1 (5 bases). Trimming pared 1 base from V and 9 bases from J, leaving 10 bases between. The CDR3 has 13 residues. Germline loops: CDR1 LNHDA, CDR2 SQIVND (reference sequence). The CDR3 coding sequence is TGTGCCAGTAGTATAGCGCAGGGTGGTGAGCAGTTCTTC. Amino acids: CASSIAQGGEQFF.

This clonotype has at least ten counts. The chain carries TRBV2 and TRBJ2-7; no clear D gene. CDR1 and CDR2 (germline): SNHLY, FYNNEI. CDR3 size: 13 residues. V was shortened by 6 bases and J by 3 bases, with 12 bases between the two germline ends. CDR3 sequence: CASSQGQFYEQYF. The CDR3 bases are TGTGCCAGCAGCCAAGGGCAGTTCTACGAGCAGTACTTC. Based on the CDR3 plus reference TRBV2 and TRBJ2-7, the full variable domain is EPEVTQTPSHQVTQMGQEVILRCVPISNHLYFYWYRQILGQKVEFLVSFYNNEISEKSEIFDDQFSVERPDGSNFTLKIRSTKLEDSAMYFCASSQGQFYEQYFGPGTRLTVT.

This clonotype was counted many times. Compared with germline, one end of the junction differs, possibly owing to a read error. V and J are TRBV5-1 and TRBJ2-5; a weak D match, TRBD1 (5 bases). Germline lookup yields CDR1 SGHRS and CDR2 YFSETQ. CDR3 length: 15 residues. CDR3 sequence (DNA): TGCGCCAGCAGCGCCCCGACAGCGTACCAAGAGACCCAGTATTTC. Translation: CASSAPTAYQETQYF.

This clonotype was detected many times. The chain carries TRBV9 and TRBJ2-1; 9 bases are a match to TRBD1. Unmatched junction bases numbered 10, after V lost 3 bases and J lost 3 bases. This CDR3 is 17 amino acids long. Germline V gene data show CDR1 as SGDLS and CDR2 as YYNGEE. The CDR3 spells CASSALPLTGGYNEQFF. CDR3 nucleotides: TGTGCCAGCAGCGCCCTTCCTCTGACAGGGGGCTACAATGAGCAGTTCTTC.

This chain connects TRBV19 to TRBJ2-1, with unresolved D. Germline CDR1 is LNHDA and CDR2 is SQIVND (reference sequence). V gave up 6 bases and J gave up 7 bases, with 7 bases separating them. This CDR3 spans 11 amino acids. The CDR3 here is CASSPENEQFF. CDR3 bases: TGTGCCAGTAGCCCGGAGAATGAGCAGTTCTTC.

This clonotype was counted many times. The rearrangement links TRBV6-5 to TRBJ2-7; TRBD1 matches at 7 bases. The germline V gene encodes CDR1 MNHEY and CDR2 SVGAGI. The V segment lost 0 bases and the J segment 2 bases; nucleotides outside the gene matches: 10. The length of the CDR3 is 17 residues. The CDR3: CASSYSPKLTGTYEQYF. CDR3 coding DNA: TGTGCCAGCAGTTACTCCCCCAAACTGACAGGGACCTACGAGCAGTACTTC.

With respect to this clonotype: With a much larger clone just one base away, this may be a read error. The CDR3 bases are TGTGCCAGCAGCCGGGGGGAGCGGATCGACTACGAGCAGTGCTTC. Protein product: CASSRGERIDYEQCF. The chain uses TRBV7-2 and TRBJ2-7, with 7 nucleotides matching TRBD2. The V gene's germline CDR1 is SGHTA and CDR2 FQGNSA. This CDR3 spans 15 amino acids.

This clonotype was recorded many times. The CDR3 is CASSRTGQLMRKLFF. CDR3 bases: TGTGCCAGCAGCCGTACGGGACAGTTAATGAGGAAACTGTTTTTT. This chain connects TRBV7-2 to TRBJ1-4; TRBD1 matches at 7 bases. The CDR3 covers 15 residues. V was pared by 5 bases and J by 11 bases, with 14 bases of the junction left unmatched. Per the germline V gene, CDR1 is SGHTA and CDR2 is FQGNSA.

The genes are TRBV7-8 and TRBJ2-2; D uncertain. Trimming pared 3 bases from V and 6 bases from J, leaving 11 bases between. Looked up from germline, CDR1 is SGHVS and CDR2 is FQNEAQ. CDR3 length: 14 residues. The CDR3 DNA reads TGTGCCAGCAGCTTCGATTACGTACCCGGGGAGCTGTTTTTT. Residues: CASSFDYVPGELFF.

This clonotype appeared a single time. A far larger clone differs by one base, so this is likely a read error. The genes are TRBV18 and TRBJ1-4; D gene unclear. Gene TRBJ2-3 matches the end of the DNA better, so the J call may be wrong. The CDR3 sequence is 14 residues long. Germline CDR1 is KGHSH and CDR2 is LQKENI. The DNA for the CDR3 is TGTGCCGGCTCACCAGGAGCGAAATCAGATACGCAGTATTTT. It is translated as CAGSPGAKSDTQYF.

This clonotype was found many times. The chain links TRBV7-2 to TRBJ2-5; D not resolved. Germline V CDR1 and CDR2: SGHTA, FQGNSA. V was trimmed by 5 bases and J by 4 bases, leaving 11 bases between them. The CDR3 is 13 amino acids. The CDR3 region has the DNA TGTGCCAGCAGCCAAGGGATGGTAGAGACCCAGTACTTC. Protein sequence: CASSQGMVETQYF.

In this sample, this clonotype turned up a few times. The chain uses TRBV12-3 or TRBV12-4 and TRBJ2-5; 8 nucleotides line up with TRBD1. The CDR3 sequence is 13 residues long. Trimming took 9 bases from V and 5 from J; bases not matched to a gene: 8. The CDR3 nucleotides are TGTGCCAGTATACAGGGGGTGGGGGAGACCCAGTACTTC. Its translation: CASIQGVGETQYF.

Ten or more counts support this clonotype. The CDR3: CASSGYSGYNEQFF. The CDR3 DNA follows: TGTGCCAGCAGCGGATACTCGGGCTACAATGAGCAGTTCTTC. This chain uses TRBV7-2 with TRBJ2-1; D is ambiguous. Between the trimmed V and J ends, which lost 5 bases and 3 bases, there was a span of 11 bases. Per the germline V gene, CDR1 is SGHTA and CDR2 is FQGNSA. This CDR3 spans 14 amino acids.

To note about this clonotype: An end of the junction does not agree with germline; a read error may underlie this. This sequence joins TRBV30 and TRBJ2-1; 7 nucleotides line up with TRBD2. This CDR3 spans 14 amino acids. The germline gives CDR1 GTSNPN, CDR2 SVGIG (reference sequence). The CDR3 reads CAWSGGGGSNEQSF. In DNA form, the CDR3 reads TGTGCCTGGAGTGGGGGAGGCGGGAGCAATGAGCAGTCCTTC.

This clonotype was observed at least ten times. This chain uses TRBV11-3 with TRBJ2-1, with TRBD2 identical over 11 bases. V lost 5 bases to trimming and J lost 10 bases; unmatched junction nucleotides: 10. This CDR3 contains 15 residues. Germline values: CDR1 SGHNT, CDR2 YENEEA. CDR3 nucleotides: TGTGCCAGCAGCCCCCTTAGCGGGAGGGCCAAGGAGCAGTTCTTC. As protein: CASSPLSGRAKEQFF.

The chain combines TRBV5-1 with TRBJ2-2; D not certain. CDR3 length equals 14 residues. V lost 1 base and J 12 bases, leaving 16 bases between the germline ends. From germline, CDR1 is SGHRS and CDR2 YFSETQ. CDR3 amino acids: CASSLFTSRMKLFF. As DNA, the CDR3 is TGCGCCAGCAGCTTGTTTACCAGTCGTATGAAGCTGTTTTTT.

This clonotype was recorded many times. The chain carries TRBV7-8 and TRBJ2-1, with a weak D call TRBD2 (6 bases). CDR3 length: 15 residues. Germline-derived CDR1 and CDR2 are SGHVS and FQNEAQ. Trimming took off 2 bases at V and 7 bases at J, with 15 bases between the two ends. The CDR3 is CASSLSVGRGNEQFF. For the CDR3, the DNA is TGTGCCAGCAGCTTATCGGTCGGGAGAGGAAATGAGCAGTTCTTC.

As for this clonotype: A read error is possible here, since a much larger clone lies one base away. The chain carries TRBV4-2 and TRBJ2-5, with 8 bases matching TRBD2. Germline-derived CDR1 and CDR2 are LGHNA and YNFKEQ. The length of the CDR3 is 15 residues. The V and J ends lost 4 bases and 4 bases, in that order; junction bases with no gene match: 8. Here the CDR3 reads CASSRLARGLETQYF. Written as DNA, the CDR3 is TGTGCCAGCAGCCGACTAGCGAGAGGGTTAGAGACCCAGTACTTC.

V is TRBV6-1 and J is TRBJ2-2, with 7 nucleotides matching TRBD1. The CDR3 has 14 residues. Germline V lookup: CDR1 MNHNS, CDR2 SASEGT. Trimming took 7 bases from V and 3 from J; bases not matched to a gene: 5. The CDR3 loop reads CASKGQSYTGELFF. DNA for the CDR3: TGTGCCAGCAAGGGACAGAGTTACACCGGGGAGCTGTTTTTT.

In this sample, this clonotype turned up many times. This CDR3 reads CASSEAGTQGWPQHF. The CDR3 nucleotides are TGTGCCAGCAGTGAAGCGGGGACACAGGGGTGGCCCCAGCATTTT. The gene calls are TRBV2 and TRBJ1-5; 7 positions agree with TRBD1. After removal of 0 bases from V and 9 bases from J, the junction contained 8 bases not matched to a gene. CDR1 SNHLY and CDR2 FYNNEI come from the germline V gene. The CDR3 length is 15 residues.

The V gene is TRBV18, the J gene TRBJ2-2; D is unclear. V lost 0 bases to trimming and J lost 6 bases, with 5 bases between them. The CDR3 has 13 amino acids. The V gene's germline CDR1 is KGHSH and CDR2 LQKENI. CDR3 residues: CASSPPVAGELFF. Here the CDR3 DNA reads TGTGCCAGCTCACCACCGGTGGCCGGGGAGCTGTTTTTT.

On this clonotype: A much larger clone is a single base away; this may be a read error. This chain joins TRBV7-9 and TRBJ2-2, with D unclear. The CDR3 has 14 amino acids. Between the trimmed V and J ends, which lost 0 bases and 6 bases, there was a span of 8 bases. Per the germline V gene, CDR1 is SEHNR and CDR2 is FQNEAQ (reference sequence). CDR3 coding DNA: TGTGCCAGCAGCTTAGCGTCCGACTCCGGGGAGCTGTTTTTT. Translated, it gives CASSLASDSGELFF. Variable domain in full (rest from reference TRBV7-9 and TRBJ2-2): DTGVSQNPRHKITKRGQNVTFRCDPISEHNRLYWYRQTLGQGPEFLTYFQNEAQLEKSRLLSDRFSAERPKGSFSTLEIQRTEQGDSAMYLCASSLASDSGELFFGEGSRLTVL.

The sample holds many counts of this clonotype. This chain uses TRBV20-1 with TRBJ2-1; possibly TRBD1 or TRBD2 for D (5 bases each). Trimming took 5 bases from V and 4 from J, leaving 21 bases between them. The CDR3 is 16 amino acids. Germline V lookup: CDR1 DFQATT, CDR2 SNEGSKA (reference sequence). This chain's CDR3 is CSAGAASPGHYNEQFF. The CDR3 DNA reads as TGCAGTGCTGGGGCCGCTAGCCCAGGACATTACAATGAGCAGTTCTTC.